The clone carrying this T cell receptor (beta chain) was observed once. The sample comes from a study of blood T cell repertoires in COVID-19. Whole-study context: Whether acute or convalescent, the COVID-19 samples came from the United States, Italy and Spain.

Germline values: CDR1 MNHEY, CDR2 SMNVEV (reference sequence). CDR3 size: 15 residues. V was trimmed by 7 bases and J by 0 bases, leaving 13 bases between them. Original handling: Estimated nucleated cell counts came from reference gene primer amplification. Clones were read by immunoSEQ multiplex PCR, and TCRdb kept only the in-frame ones, dropping some. V and J calls plus clone size are reproduced from that table; the DNA served to infer D and trimming. The data hold over 350,000 clones, with roughly 92% observed a single time. Assignment of participants to cohorts was predicated upon participant-reported clinical history. A COVID-19 case had been met by exposed participants during the 2 weeks before study entry.

The origin of this receptor is a woman aged 40 to 50 who had been exposed to COVID-19. Sample: PBMCs or T cells enriched from blood (not recorded which). This rearrangement joins TRBV27 to TRBJ1-5; tentatively, D is TRBD1 (5 bases). CDR3 loop: CASTWGQNSNQPQHF. The CDR3 DNA follows: TGTGCCAGCACATGGGGCCAGAATAGCAATCAGCCCCAGCATTTT.